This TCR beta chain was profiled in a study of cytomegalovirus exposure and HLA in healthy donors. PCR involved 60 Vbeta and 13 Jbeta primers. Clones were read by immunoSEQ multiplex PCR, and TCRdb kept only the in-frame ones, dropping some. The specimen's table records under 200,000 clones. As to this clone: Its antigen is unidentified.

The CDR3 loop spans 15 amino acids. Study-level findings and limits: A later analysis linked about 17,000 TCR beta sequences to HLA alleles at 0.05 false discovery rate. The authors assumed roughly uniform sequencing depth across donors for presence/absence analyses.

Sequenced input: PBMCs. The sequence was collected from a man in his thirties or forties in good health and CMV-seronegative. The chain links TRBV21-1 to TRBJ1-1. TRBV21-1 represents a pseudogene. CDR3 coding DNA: TGTGCCAGCAGCAAAGCTAGGACTGGGAACACTGAAGCTTTCTTT. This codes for CASSKARTGNTEAFF.